The rows below give T cell receptor beta chains drawn from one sample of a study of blood T cell repertoires in COVID-19. Some clones are missing from TCRdb's copy, which holds only in-frame ones; the method was immunoSEQ multiplex PCR. In the table there are about 150,000 clones, approximately 80% of which are singletons. Sequenced sample: peripheral blood. The receptors shown here come from a woman aged 55 to 70 with acute or convalescent COVID-19. Both conserved end residues are part of each CDR3. D genes are given only for firm matches. Clone sizes are given selectively: once, few, many, or a class where the clone is expanded.

J | D | size | V | CDR3 | DNA
TRBJ1-4 | - | - | TRBV6-5 | CASSNYRARDEKLFF | TGTGCCAGCAGTAATTACAGGGCGCGAGATGAAAAACTGTTTTTT
TRBJ2-1 | TRBD2 | - | TRBV6-6 | CASSYSSGGAYEQFF | TGTGCCAGCAGTTACTCGAGCGGGGGGGCTTATGAGCAGTTCTTC
TRBJ1-5 | - | once | TRBV3-1/TRBV3-2 | CASTSGDQPQHF | TGTGCCAGCACTTCGGGGGATCAGCCCCAGCATTTT
TRBJ2-3 | - | - | TRBV6-5 | CASRSGGTDTQYF | TGTGCCAGCAGATCAGGGGGGACAGATACGCAGTATTTT
TRBJ1-2 | - | - | TRBV15 | CATSRDGGWDGYTF | TGTGCCACCAGCAGAGATGGGGGGTGGGACGGCTACACCTTC
TRBJ1-1 | TRBD1 | - | TRBV7-3 | CASRSGGAFTEAFF | TGTGCCAGCAGGTCAGGGGGCGCGTTTACTGAAGCTTTCTTT
TRBJ2-5 | TRBD1 | - | TRBV27 | CASSFRGRQTQYF | TGTGCCAGCAGTTTCAGGGGGCGGCAGACCCAGTACTTC
TRBJ1-2 | TRBD1 | - | TRBV6-5 | CASHRRQGPYGYTF | TGTGCCAGCCACCGAAGACAGGGGCCCTATGGCTACACCTTC
TRBJ2-7 | TRBD1 | - | TRBV5-4 | CASSQGQGDEQYF | TGTGCCAGCAGCCAGGGACAGGGGGACGAGCAGTACTTC
TRBJ2-2 | - | - | TRBV5-6 | CASSFPDTRGELFF | TGTGCCAGCAGCTTTCCGGACACCAGGGGGGAGCTGTTTTTT
TRBJ1-5 | - | - | TRBV7-2 | CASSSTGSSQPQHF | TGTGCCAGCAGCTCTACAGGCTCCTCTCAGCCCCAGCATTTT
TRBJ2-2 | TRBD1 | - | TRBV5-3 | CARSWTGGEAGELFF | TGTGCCAGAAGCTGGACAGGGGGCGAGGCCGGGGAGCTGTTTTTT
TRBJ1-1 | - | - | TRBV20-1 | CSASTGFMNTEAFF | TGCAGTGCTAGTACAGGGTTCATGAACACTGAAGCTTTCTTT
TRBJ1-6 | - | - | TRBV12-3/TRBV12-4 | CASNSYYNSPLHF | TGTGCCAGCAATAGCTATTATAATTCACCCCTCCACTTT
TRBJ2-2 | - | - | TRBV4-1 | CASSHRWVGRASDTGELFF | TGCGCCAGCAGCCACCGGTGGGTTGGCAGGGCATCGGACACCGGGGAGCTGTTTTTT
TRBJ2-5 | TRBD2 | - | TRBV24-1 | CATSDAIGWGGTQYF | TGTGCCACCAGTGATGCAATCGGCTGGGGGGGGACCCAGTACTTC
TRBJ1-1 | - | - | TRBV18 | CASSPTNMNTEAFF | TGTGCCAGCTCACCGACAAATATGAACACTGAAGCTTTCTTT
TRBJ2-7 | TRBD2 | - | TRBV10-3 | CAIATKGGEAYEQYF | TGTGCCATCGCCACGAAGGGAGGGGAGGCCTACGAGCAGTACTTC
TRBJ2-3 | - | once | TRBV27 | CASTPEADTQYF | TGTGCCAGCACCCCGGAGGCAGATACGCAGTATTTT
TRBJ1-2 | - | - | TRBV2 | CASSEYMGQTDYTF | TGTGCCAGCAGTGAATATATGGGACAAACAGACTACACCTTC
TRBJ2-1 | TRBD1 | - | TRBV19 | CASRHRGANEQFF | TGTGCCAGTAGACACAGGGGAGCGAATGAGCAGTTCTTC
TRBJ1-2 | - | - | TRBV4-1 | CASSLRGGGGIDYGYTF | TGCGCCAGCAGCCTCCGAGGGGGGGGAGGGATTGACTATGGCTACACCTTC
TRBJ2-7 | - | - | TRBV6-6 | CASTEPGQPTEQYF | TGTGCCAGCACCGAACCGGGACAACCTACCGAGCAGTACTTC
TRBJ1-2 | TRBD1 | - | TRBV28 | CASSLRDRGRLGYTF | TGTGCCAGCAGTTTAAGGGACAGGGGGCGGCTCGGCTACACCTTC
TRBJ1-5 | - | few | TRBV2 | CASSEFDTGPLNQPQHF | TGTGCCAGCAGTGAATTCGACACAGGGCCGCTTAATCAGCCCCAGCATTTT
TRBJ1-2 | TRBD1 | - | TRBV3-1/TRBV3-2 | CASSLRQGYGYTF | TGTGCCAGCAGCCTCCGACAGGGCTATGGCTACACCTTC
TRBJ1-1 | - | - | TRBV9 | CASSVGGSNTEAFF | TGTGCCAGCAGCGTAGGGGGCAGTAACACTGAAGCTTTCTTT
TRBJ2-2 | - | - | TRBV27 | CASSITGGTNTGELFF | TGTGCCAGCAGTATCACCGGGGGAACGAACACCGGGGAGCTGTTTTTT
TRBJ1-5 | - | - | TRBV28 | CASSLLSEPQHF | TGTGCCAGCAGTTTATTATCTGAGCCCCAGCATTTT
TRBJ1-1 | - | - | TRBV5-4 | CASSLLSRGVNTEAFF | TGTGCCAGCAGCTTGTTAAGCCGGGGGGTGAACACTGAAGCTTTCTTT
TRBJ2-2 | TRBD2 | - | TRBV10-3 | CAISDMRGAGNTGELFF | TGTGCCATCAGTGATATGCGGGGGGCTGGGAACACCGGGGAGCTGTTTTTT
TRBJ1-1 | - | - | TRBV2 | CASSKDRYMNTEAFF | TGTGCCAGCAGCAAGGACAGATACATGAACACTGAAGCTTTCTTT
TRBJ1-1 | - | few | TRBV24-1 | CATSDRQSNEAFF | TGTGCCACCAGTGATCGACAGTCAAATGAAGCTTTCTTT
TRBJ2-3 | - | - | TRBV2 | CASTQRASGTDTQYF | TGTGCCAGCACTCAAAGGGCCTCAGGGACAGATACGCAGTATTTT
TRBJ1-1 | - | - | TRBV9 | CASSVGGSGTEAFF | TGTGCCAGCAGCGTAGGGGGGAGTGGGACTGAAGCTTTCTTC
TRBJ1-1 | - | - | TRBV19 | CASSRQFDSEAFF | TGTGCCAGTAGTAGGCAGTTCGACTCTGAAGCTTTCTTT
TRBJ2-3 | TRBD2 | - | TRBV5-1 | CASSPGLANTDTQYF | TGCGCCAGCAGCCCAGGACTAGCTAACACAGATACGCAGTATTTT
TRBJ1-2 | - | - | TRBV21-1 | CASSKAQSRGEDYGYTF | TGTGCCAGCAGCAAAGCCCAATCCAGGGGCGAGGACTATGGCTACACCTTC
TRBJ1-2 | TRBD1 | once | TRBV7-6 | CASSLNSGTDHYGYTF | TGTGCCAGCAGCTTAAATAGTGGGACAGACCACTATGGCTACACCTTC
TRBJ2-7 | TRBD2 | - | TRBV20-1 | CSASSGLAGVSEQYF | TGCAGTGCTAGTTCGGGACTAGCGGGGGTATCCGAGCAGTACTTC
TRBJ1-1 | TRBD1 | once | TRBV3-1/TRBV3-2 | CASAGGNTEAFF | TGTGCCAGCGCAGGGGGAAACACTGAAGCTTTCTTT